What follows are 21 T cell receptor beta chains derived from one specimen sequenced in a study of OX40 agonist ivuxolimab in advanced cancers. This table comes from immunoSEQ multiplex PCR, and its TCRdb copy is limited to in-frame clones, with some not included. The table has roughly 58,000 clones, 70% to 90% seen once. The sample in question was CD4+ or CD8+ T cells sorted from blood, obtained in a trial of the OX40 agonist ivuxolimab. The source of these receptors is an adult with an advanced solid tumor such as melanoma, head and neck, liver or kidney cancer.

CDR3: CASSMSDRNYGYTF. DNA of the CDR3: TGTGCCAGCAGTATGTCAGACCGTAACTATGGCTACACCTTC. The rearrangement links TRBV5-4 to TRBJ1-2; D is undetermined. Between the trimmed V and J ends, which lost 5 bases and 1 base, there was a span of 12 bases. This CDR3 has 14 amino acids. Germline V gene sequence: CDR1 SGHNT, CDR2 YYREEE (reference sequence).

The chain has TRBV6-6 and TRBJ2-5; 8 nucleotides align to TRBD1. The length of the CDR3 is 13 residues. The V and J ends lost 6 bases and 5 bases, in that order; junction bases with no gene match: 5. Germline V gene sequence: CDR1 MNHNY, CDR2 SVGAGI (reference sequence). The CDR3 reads CASRGQAVETQYF. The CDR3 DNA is TGTGCCAGCAGGGGACAGGCTGTGGAGACCCAGTACTTC.

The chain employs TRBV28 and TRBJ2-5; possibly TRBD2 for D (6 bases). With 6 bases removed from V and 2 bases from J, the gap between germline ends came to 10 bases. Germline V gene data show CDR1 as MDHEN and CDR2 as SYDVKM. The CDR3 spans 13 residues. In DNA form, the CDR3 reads TGTGCCAGCAGCTGGGGGACTCAAGAGACCCAGTACTTC. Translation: CASSWGTQETQYF.

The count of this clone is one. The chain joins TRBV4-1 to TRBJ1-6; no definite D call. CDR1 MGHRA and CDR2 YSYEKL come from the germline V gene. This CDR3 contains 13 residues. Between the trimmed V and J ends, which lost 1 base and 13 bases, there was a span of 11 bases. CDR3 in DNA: TGCGCCAGCAGCCAAGCCGGGAGGTCCCCCCTCCACTTT. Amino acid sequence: CASSQAGRSPLHF.

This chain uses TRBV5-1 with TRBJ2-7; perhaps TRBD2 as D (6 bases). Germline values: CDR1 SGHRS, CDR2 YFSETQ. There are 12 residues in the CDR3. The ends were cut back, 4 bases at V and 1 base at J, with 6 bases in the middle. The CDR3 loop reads CASSGTSYEQYF. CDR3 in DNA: TGCGCCAGCAGCGGGACTTCCTACGAGCAGTACTTC. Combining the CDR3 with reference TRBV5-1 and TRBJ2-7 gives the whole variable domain KAGVTQTPRYLIKTRGQQVTLSCSPISGHRSVSWYQQTPGQGLQFLFEYFSETQRNKGNFPGRFSGRQFSNSRSEMNVSTLELGDSALYLCASSGTSYEQYFGPGTRLTVT.

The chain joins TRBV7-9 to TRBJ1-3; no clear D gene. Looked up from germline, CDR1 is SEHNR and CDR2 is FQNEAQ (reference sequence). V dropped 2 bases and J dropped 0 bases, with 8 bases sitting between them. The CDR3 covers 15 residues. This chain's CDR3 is CASSLWQSSGNTIYF. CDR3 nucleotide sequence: TGTGCCAGCAGCTTATGGCAAAGCTCTGGAAACACCATATATTTT. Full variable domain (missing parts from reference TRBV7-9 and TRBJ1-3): DTGVSQNPRHKITKRGQNVTFRCDPISEHNRLYWYRQTLGQGPEFLTYFQNEAQLEKSRLLSDRFSAERPKGSFSTLEIQRTEQGDSAMYLCASSLWQSSGNTIYFGEGSWLTVV.

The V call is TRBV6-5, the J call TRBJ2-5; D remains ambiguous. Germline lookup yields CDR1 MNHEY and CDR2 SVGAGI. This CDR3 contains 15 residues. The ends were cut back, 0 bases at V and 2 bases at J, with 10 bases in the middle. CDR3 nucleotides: TGTGCCAGCAGTTACTCATCCAGTCGGCAAGAGACCCAGTACTTC. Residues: CASSYSSSRQETQYF.

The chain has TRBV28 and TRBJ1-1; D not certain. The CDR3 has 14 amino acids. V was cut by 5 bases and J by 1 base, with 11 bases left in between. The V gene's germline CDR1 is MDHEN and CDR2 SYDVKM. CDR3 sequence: CASSPSPRNTEAFF. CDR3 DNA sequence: TGTGCCAGCAGTCCCTCTCCCAGGAACACTGAAGCTTTCTTT.

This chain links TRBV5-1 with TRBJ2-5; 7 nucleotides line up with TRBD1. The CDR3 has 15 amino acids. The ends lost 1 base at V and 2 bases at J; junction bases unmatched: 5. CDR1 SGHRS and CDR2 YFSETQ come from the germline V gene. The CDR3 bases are TGCGCCAGCAGCTTGATGGGGACAGAACAAGAGACCCAGTACTTC. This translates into CASSLMGTEQETQYF.

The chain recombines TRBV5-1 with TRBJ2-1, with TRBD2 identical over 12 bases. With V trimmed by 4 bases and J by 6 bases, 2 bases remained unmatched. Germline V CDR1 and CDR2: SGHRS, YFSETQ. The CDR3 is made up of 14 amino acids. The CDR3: CASSPSGGANEQFF. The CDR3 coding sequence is TGCGCCAGCAGCCCTAGCGGGGGGGCCAATGAGCAGTTCTTC.

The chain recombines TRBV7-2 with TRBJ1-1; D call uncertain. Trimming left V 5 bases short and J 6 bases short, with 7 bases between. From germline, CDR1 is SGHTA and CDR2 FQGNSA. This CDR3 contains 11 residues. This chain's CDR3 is CASSPWAEAFF. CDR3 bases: TGTGCCAGCAGCCCCTGGGCTGAAGCTTTCTTT. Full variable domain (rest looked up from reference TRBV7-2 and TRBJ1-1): GAGVSQSPSNKVTEKGKDVELRCDPISGHTALYWYRQSLGQGLEFLIYFQGNSAPDKSGLPSDRFSAERTGGSVSTLTIQRTQQEDSAVYLCASSPWAEAFFGQGTRLTVV.

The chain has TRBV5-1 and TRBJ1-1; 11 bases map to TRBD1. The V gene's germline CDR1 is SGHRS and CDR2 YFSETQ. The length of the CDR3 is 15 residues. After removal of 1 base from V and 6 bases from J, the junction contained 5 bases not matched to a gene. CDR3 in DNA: TGCGCCAGCAGCTTGTTCGGGACAGGGGGACCTGAAGCTTTCTTT. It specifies CASSLFGTGGPEAFF.

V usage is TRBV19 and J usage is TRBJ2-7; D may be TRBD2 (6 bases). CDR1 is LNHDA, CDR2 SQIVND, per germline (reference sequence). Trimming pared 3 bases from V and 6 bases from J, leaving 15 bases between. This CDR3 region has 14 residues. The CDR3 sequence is CASSIRGIGGEQYF. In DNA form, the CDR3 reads TGTGCCAGTAGTATTCGGGGGATTGGTGGCGAGCAGTACTTC.

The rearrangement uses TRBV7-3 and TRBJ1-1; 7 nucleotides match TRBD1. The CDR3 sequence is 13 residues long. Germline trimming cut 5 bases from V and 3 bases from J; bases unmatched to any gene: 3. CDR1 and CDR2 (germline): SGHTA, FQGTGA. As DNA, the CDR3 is TGTGCCAGCAGCCTCCAGGGGGACACTGAAGCTTTCTTT. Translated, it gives CASSLQGDTEAFF.

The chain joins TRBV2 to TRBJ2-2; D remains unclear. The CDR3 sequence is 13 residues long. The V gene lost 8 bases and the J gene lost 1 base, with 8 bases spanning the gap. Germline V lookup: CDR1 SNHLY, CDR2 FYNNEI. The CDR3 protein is CASGRENTGELFF. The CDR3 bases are TGTGCCAGCGGCAGAGAGAACACCGGGGAGCTGTTTTTT.

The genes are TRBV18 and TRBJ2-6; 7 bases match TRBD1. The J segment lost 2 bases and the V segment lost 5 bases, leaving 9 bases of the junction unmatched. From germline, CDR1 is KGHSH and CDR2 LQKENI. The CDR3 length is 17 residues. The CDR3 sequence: CASSMNRGRTGANVLTF. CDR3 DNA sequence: TGTGCCAGCTCAATGAACAGGGGAAGGACTGGGGCCAACGTCCTGACTTTC.

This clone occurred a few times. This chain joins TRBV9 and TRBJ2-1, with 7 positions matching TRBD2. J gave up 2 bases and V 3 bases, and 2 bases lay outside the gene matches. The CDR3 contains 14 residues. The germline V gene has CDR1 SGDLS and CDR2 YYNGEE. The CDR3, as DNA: TGTGCCAGCAGCGCCGGACTAGCCTACAATGAGCAGTTCTTC. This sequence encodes CASSAGLAYNEQFF.

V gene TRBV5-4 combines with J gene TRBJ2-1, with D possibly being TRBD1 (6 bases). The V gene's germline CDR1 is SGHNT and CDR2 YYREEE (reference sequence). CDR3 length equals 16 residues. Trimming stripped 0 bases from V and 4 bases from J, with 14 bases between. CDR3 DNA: TGTGCCAGCAGCTTGGCCGGGGCAAGGGGGTACAATGAGCAGTTCTTC. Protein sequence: CASSLAGARGYNEQFF. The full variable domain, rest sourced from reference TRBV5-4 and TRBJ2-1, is ETGVTQSPTHLIKTRGQQVTLRCSSQSGHNTVSWYQQALGQGPQFIFQYYREEENGRGNFPPRFSGLQFPNYSSELNVNALELDDSALYLCASSLAGARGYNEQFFGPGTRLTVL.

The chain's CDR3 is CASSQGRDGYTF. The CDR3 DNA reads as TGTGCCAGCAGTCAGGGGAGGGATGGCTACACCTTC. The chain employs TRBV28 and TRBJ1-2; tentatively, D is TRBD1 (6 bases). The germline V and J ends were trimmed by 5 bases and 6 bases, with 10 bases remaining between them. CDR1 and CDR2 from the germline V gene are MDHEN and SYDVKM. This CDR3 contains 12 residues.

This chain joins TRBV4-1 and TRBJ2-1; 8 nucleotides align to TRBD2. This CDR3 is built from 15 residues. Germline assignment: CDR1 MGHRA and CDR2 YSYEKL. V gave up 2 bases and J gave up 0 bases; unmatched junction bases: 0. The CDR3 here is CASSQSGSSYNEQFF. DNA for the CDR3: TGCGCCAGCAGCCAAAGCGGGAGCTCCTACAATGAGCAGTTCTTC.

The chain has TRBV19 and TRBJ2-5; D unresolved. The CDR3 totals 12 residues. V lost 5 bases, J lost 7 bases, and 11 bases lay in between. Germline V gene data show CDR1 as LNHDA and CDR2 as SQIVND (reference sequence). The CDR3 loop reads CASSDPLGTQYF. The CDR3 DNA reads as TGTGCCAGTAGTGACCCCCTGGGGACCCAGTACTTC.